These 23 T cell receptor beta chains were sequenced from one sample in a study of T cell repertoires in cytomegalovirus infection (dated by TCRdb to between 2018 and 2020). The instrument was an Illumina HiSeq 1500. The raw public reads went through TCRdb reprocessing: fastp at Q25, MiXCR clone calling, in-frame beta chains kept. Each CDR3 protein gets just one entry, which takes the most common genes and DNA from the rows behind it. A total of 310,000 or so distinct CDR3 sequences appear in this sample, 25% of them only once. The top ten hold around 14% of the sample. What was sequenced was PBMCs. These receptors all come from a human donor in good health (CMV status not recorded). Some clones in this sample may be carry-over from other donors' samples.

The chain employs TRBV12-3 or TRBV12-4 and TRBJ2-2, with TRBD1 matching 7 bases. The CDR3 extends over 16 amino acids. The trim removed 3 bases at V and 5 bases at J, leaving 9 bases unmatched. The CDR3 DNA reads TGTGCCAGCAGTTTTGGTGGGACAGTGAGGACCGGGGAGCTGTTTTTT. Its protein product is CASSFGGTVRTGELFF.

This clonotype was seen repeatedly, ten times or more. This chain joins TRBV7-2 and TRBJ2-3, with 8 bases identical to TRBD1. Germline trimming cut 11 bases from V and 5 bases from J; bases unmatched to any gene: 12. The CDR3 length is 14 residues. The germline V gene encodes CDR1 SGHTA and CDR2 FQGNSA. The chain's CDR3 is CASAWAGGRDTQYF. The CDR3 DNA follows: TGTGCCTCAGCCTGGGCAGGGGGCAGAGATACGCAGTATTTT.

Many counts were recorded for this clonotype. The J gene is TRBJ2-5, the V gene TRBV28; the match to TRBD2 covers 13 bases. Germline lookup yields CDR1 MDHEN and CDR2 SYDVKM. The V segment lost 3 bases and the J segment 5 bases; nucleotides outside the gene matches: 15. The CDR3 totals 19 residues. CDR3 amino acids: CASSFGRGLAGISEETQYF. CDR3 bases: TGTGCCAGCAGTTTCGGGCGGGGACTAGCGGGGATATCTGAGGAGACCCAGTACTTC. Combining the CDR3 with reference TRBV28 and TRBJ2-5 gives the whole variable domain DVKVTQSSRYLVKRTGEKVFLECVQDMDHENMFWYRQDPGLGLRLIYFSYDVKMKEKGDIPEGYSVSREKKERFSLILESASTNQTSMYLCASSFGRGLAGISEETQYFGPGTRLLVL.

The chain is built from TRBV20-1 and TRBJ2-1; maybe TRBD2 (6 bases). The germline CDR1 and CDR2 sequences are DFQATT and SNEGSKA (reference sequence). Deletions cut 5 bases from V and 2 bases from J, with 7 bases between. The CDR3 totals 12 residues. CDR3 DNA sequence: TGCAGTGCTGGAGGGACCTACAATGAGCAGTTCTTC. Its protein product is CSAGGTYNEQFF.

This clonotype was observed a handful of times. The chain combines TRBV11-3 with TRBJ2-1, with TRBD2 matching over 9 bases. Germline V gene lookup returns CDR1 SGHNT and CDR2 YENEEA. The CDR3 runs 16 residues. The V and J ends lost 2 bases and 5 bases, in that order; junction bases with no gene match: 7. The chain's CDR3 is CASSLYSGSTHNEQFF. The CDR3 coding sequence is TGTGCCAGCAGCTTATATAGCGGGAGTACCCACAATGAGCAGTTCTTC.

Ten or more counts support this clonotype. The chain combines TRBV7-2 with TRBJ1-1; D unresolved. V was shortened by 6 bases and J by 6 bases, with 8 bases between the two germline ends. There are 11 residues in the CDR3. Per the germline V gene, CDR1 is SGHTA and CDR2 is FQGNSA. The CDR3 DNA reads TGTGCCAGCAGTTCCCGGGCTGAAGCTTTCTTT. Amino acids: CASSSRAEAFF. The full variable domain, in which reference TRBV7-2 and TRBJ1-1 provide the parts outside the CDR3, is GAGVSQSPSNKVTEKGKDVELRCDPISGHTALYWYRQSLGQGLEFLIYFQGNSAPDKSGLPSDRFSAERTGGSVSTLTIQRTQQEDSAVYLCASSSRAEAFFGQGTRLTVV.

This clonotype was observed many times. This rearrangement joins TRBV6-1 to TRBJ2-1, with 9 bases fitting TRBD2. CDR1 MNHNS and CDR2 SASEGT come from the germline V gene. The CDR3 covers 15 residues. The J segment lost 5 bases and the V segment lost 5 bases, leaving 7 bases of the junction unmatched. CDR3 coding DNA: TGTGCCAGCAGTCTTAGCGGGAGCTTAAACAATGAGCAGTTCTTC. It encodes CASSLSGSLNNEQFF.

The J gene is TRBJ2-7, the V gene TRBV4-3; 9 bases match TRBD2. The junction had 8 bases not matched to a gene; V was cut back by 3 bases and J by 5 bases. This CDR3 spans 15 amino acids. Germline lookup yields CDR1 LGHNA and CDR2 YSLEER. For the CDR3, the DNA is TGCGCCAGCAGCCACGGGGTGGCTAGCGGGAACGAGCAGTACTTC. As protein: CASSHGVASGNEQYF.

CDR3 amino acids: CSVRDREYQETQYF. CDR3 nucleotides: TGCAGCGTGCGGGACAGAGAGTACCAAGAGACCCAGTACTTC. The chain links TRBV29-1 to TRBJ2-5, with D tentatively TRBD1 (7 bases). Germline V gene data show CDR1 as SQVTM and CDR2 as ANQGSEA. This CDR3 has 14 residues. V dropped 6 bases and J dropped 0 bases, with 14 bases sitting between them.

The chain uses TRBV24-1 and TRBJ2-1; D may be TRBD2 (6 bases). The germline V gene has CDR1 KGHDR and CDR2 SFDVKD. V dropped 9 bases and J dropped 0 bases, with 17 bases sitting between them. This CDR3 has 16 amino acids. CDR3 residues: CATLGAGSSSYNEQFF. The CDR3, as DNA: TGTGCCACCCTGGGTGCGGGGTCTAGCTCCTACAATGAGCAGTTCTTC.

A few counts support this clonotype. The V call is TRBV28, the J call TRBJ2-7; D possibly uses TRBD1 or TRBD2 (6 bases each). Trimming stripped 5 bases from V and 7 bases from J, with 18 bases between. Germline CDR1 MDHEN, CDR2 SYDVKM. The CDR3 runs to 14 residues. This chain's CDR3 is CASSPGGQSPEQYF. The CDR3 coding sequence is TGTGCCAGCAGTCCCGGGGGCCAAAGTCCGGAGCAGTACTTC. Full variable domain (outside the CDR3, taken from reference TRBV28 and TRBJ2-7): DVKVTQSSRYLVKRTGEKVFLECVQDMDHENMFWYRQDPGLGLRLIYFSYDVKMKEKGDIPEGYSVSREKKERFSLILESASTNQTSMYLCASSPGGQSPEQYFGPGTRLTVT.

The DNA of the CDR3 is TGCAGTGCTAGGTTAAATCGGGGGCGGGACGAGCAGTACTTC. Translated: CSARLNRGRDEQYF. This chain connects TRBV20-1 to TRBJ2-7, with D perhaps TRBD1 or TRBD2 (6 bases each). Trimming removed 3 bases at V and 5 bases at J, with 17 bases between. This CDR3 spans 14 amino acids. The germline CDR1 and CDR2 sequences are DFQATT and SNEGSKA (reference sequence).

CDR3 coding DNA: TGTGCCAGCAGCGCGCGAGGGGGAGATACGCAGTATTTT. As protein: CASSARGGDTQYF. The gene calls are TRBV7-2 and TRBJ2-3, with D possibly being TRBD1 (6 bases). The V gene lost 5 bases and the J gene lost 5 bases, with 11 bases spanning the gap. Germline V CDR1 and CDR2: SGHTA, FQGNSA. The CDR3 sequence is 13 residues long.

The rearrangement uses TRBV19 and TRBJ2-7, with D uncertain. The V and J ends lost 0 bases and 3 bases respectively, with 15 bases between them. The CDR3 spans 16 residues. Germline assignment: CDR1 LNHDA and CDR2 SQIVND (reference sequence). This CDR3 is CASSIEGGDRYYEQYF. For the CDR3, the DNA is TGTGCCAGTAGTATAGAAGGCGGAGACCGGTACTACGAGCAGTACTTC.

The V and J genes are TRBV28 and TRBJ2-2, with a possible D match to TRBD1 (5 bases). Germline-derived CDR1 and CDR2 are MDHEN and SYDVKM. Trimming took 2 bases from V and 0 from J, leaving 7 bases between them. The CDR3 is 15 amino acids. The CDR3 DNA is TGTGCCAGCAGTTTACAGGGAACGAACACCGGGGAGCTGTTTTTT. Amino acid sequence: CASSLQGTNTGELFF.

This clonotype was counted between two and nine times. One end of the junction is discordant with germline, which a read error may explain. The genes are TRBV20-1 and TRBJ1-5; D gene ambiguous. This CDR3 has 12 amino acids. Per germline, CDR1 DFQATT and CDR2 SNEGSKA (reference sequence). DNA for the CDR3: TGCAGTGCTAGACCCAATAATCAGGCCCAGCATTTT. Its translation: CSARPNNQAQHF.

This clonotype was observed many times. The chain is built from TRBV7-2 and TRBJ2-3, with 11 bases lining up with TRBD1. Germline V gives CDR1 SGHTA, CDR2 FQGNSA. This CDR3 is 17 amino acids long. Trimming at V came to 5 bases and at J to 5 bases, leaving 12 bases not matched to a gene. The CDR3 region is CASSLLEGQGVGDTQYF. In DNA form, the CDR3 reads TGTGCCAGCAGCCTACTAGAGGGACAGGGGGTGGGAGATACGCAGTATTTT.

This clonotype was detected a few times. V and J are TRBV2 and TRBJ1-1; 9 bases are shared with TRBD1. Germline assignment: CDR1 SNHLY and CDR2 FYNNEI. J lost 3 bases, V lost 3 bases, and 5 bases had no gene match. This CDR3 comprises 15 residues. The CDR3 coding sequence is TGTGCCAGCAGTGACGGGGACAGGGAAGACACTGAAGCTTTCTTT. Translated, it gives CASSDGDREDTEAFF.

The rearrangement links TRBV12-3 or TRBV12-4 to TRBJ2-2, with 10 nucleotides matching TRBD1. This CDR3 region has 17 residues. Trimming removed 5 bases from V and 0 bases from J; junction bases left unmatched: 6. The CDR3 DNA sequence: TGTGCCAGCAGTAGAAAGGGACAGGGGCCGAACACCGGGGAGCTGTTTTTT. Translated, it gives CASSRKGQGPNTGELFF.

The chain has TRBV28 and TRBJ2-7, with D possibly TRBD2 on 5 matching bases. CDR3 length equals 13 residues. V shed 2 bases and J shed 7 bases, with 12 bases lying between them. Germline values: CDR1 MDHEN, CDR2 SYDVKM. CDR3 protein: CASSLGGLWEQYF. Written as DNA, the CDR3 is TGTGCCAGCAGTTTAGGCGGGCTTTGGGAGCAGTACTTC.

There are a few counts of this clonotype. V gene TRBV29-1 combines with J gene TRBJ1-1, with unresolved D. Germline V gene lookup returns CDR1 SQVTM and CDR2 ANQGSEA. With 4 bases removed from V and 3 bases from J, the gap between germline ends came to 18 bases. The CDR3 spans 15 residues. The CDR3 sequence: CSVGKDGGVDTEAFF. Written as DNA, the CDR3 is TGCAGCGTTGGCAAAGACGGCGGGGTGGACACTGAAGCTTTCTTT.

V and J are TRBV28 and TRBJ2-7; 7 positions agree with TRBD2. V shed 3 bases and J 0 bases; nucleotides not matched to a gene: 8. Germline V gene lookup returns CDR1 MDHEN and CDR2 SYDVKM. The CDR3 runs 16 residues. The chain's CDR3 is CASSFAVRERSYEQYF. The CDR3 DNA reads TGTGCCAGCAGTTTTGCCGTGCGGGAGCGCTCCTACGAGCAGTACTTC.

CDR3 sequence (DNA): TGTGCCAGCAGCCCCCCCCCTGCGGGAGGCGAACAAGAGACCCAGTACTTC. This sequence encodes CASSPPPAGGEQETQYF. The chain recombines TRBV7-2 with TRBJ2-5; the match to TRBD2 covers 8 bases. The CDR3 runs to 17 residues. Germline CDR1 SGHTA, CDR2 FQGNSA. The V gene end was trimmed by 5 bases and the J gene end by 2 bases; junction bases not matched to a gene: 13. Combining the CDR3 with reference TRBV7-2 and TRBJ2-5 gives the whole variable domain GAGVSQSPSNKVTEKGKDVELRCDPISGHTALYWYRQSLGQGLEFLIYFQGNSAPDKSGLPSDRFSAERTGGSVSTLTIQRTQQEDSAVYLCASSPPPAGGEQETQYFGPGTRLLVL.